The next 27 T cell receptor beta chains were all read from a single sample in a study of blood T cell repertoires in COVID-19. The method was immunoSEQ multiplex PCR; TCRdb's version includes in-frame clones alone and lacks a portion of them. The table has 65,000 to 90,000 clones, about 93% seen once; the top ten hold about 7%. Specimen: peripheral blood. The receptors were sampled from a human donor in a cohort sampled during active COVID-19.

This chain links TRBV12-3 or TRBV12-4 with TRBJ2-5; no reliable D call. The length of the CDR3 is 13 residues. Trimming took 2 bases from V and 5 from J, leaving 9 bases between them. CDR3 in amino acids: CASSLNGFETQYF. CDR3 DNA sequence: TGTGCCAGCAGTTTAAACGGTTTTGAGACCCAGTACTTC.

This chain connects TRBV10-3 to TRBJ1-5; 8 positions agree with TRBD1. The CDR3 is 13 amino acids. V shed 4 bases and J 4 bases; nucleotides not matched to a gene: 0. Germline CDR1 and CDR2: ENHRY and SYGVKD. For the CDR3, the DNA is TGTGCCATCAGTGGGACAGGGAATCAGCCCCAGCATTTT. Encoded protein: CAISGTGNQPQHF.

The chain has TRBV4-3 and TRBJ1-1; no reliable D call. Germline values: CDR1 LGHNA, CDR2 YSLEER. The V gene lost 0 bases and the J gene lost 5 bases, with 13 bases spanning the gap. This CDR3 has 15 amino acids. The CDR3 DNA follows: TGCGCCAGCAGCCAAGAGGTATGGCCGGGAACTGAAGCTTTCTTT. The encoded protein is CASSQEVWPGTEAFF.

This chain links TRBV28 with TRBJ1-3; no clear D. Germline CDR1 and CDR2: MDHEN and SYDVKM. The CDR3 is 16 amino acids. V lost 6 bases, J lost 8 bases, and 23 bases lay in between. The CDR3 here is CASSPVRHPQFDTIYF. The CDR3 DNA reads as TGTGCCAGCAGCCCAGTCCGACATCCGCAATTCGACACCATATATTTT.

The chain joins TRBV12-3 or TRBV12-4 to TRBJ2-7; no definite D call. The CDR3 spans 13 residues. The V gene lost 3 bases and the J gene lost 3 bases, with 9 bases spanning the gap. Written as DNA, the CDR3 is TGTGCCAGCAGTTTCGGCGGAAACTACGAGCAGTACTTC. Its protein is CASSFGGNYEQYF.

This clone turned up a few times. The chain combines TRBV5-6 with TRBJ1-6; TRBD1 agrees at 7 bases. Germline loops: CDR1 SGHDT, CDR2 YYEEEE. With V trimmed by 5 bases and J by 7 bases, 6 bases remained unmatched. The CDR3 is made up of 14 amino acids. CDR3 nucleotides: TGTGCCAGCAGTCGACAGGGTGTAAATTCACCCCTCCACTTT. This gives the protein CASSRQGVNSPLHF. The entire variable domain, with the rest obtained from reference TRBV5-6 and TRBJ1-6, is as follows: DAGVTQSPTHLIKTRGQQVTLRCSPKSGHDTVSWYQQALGQGPQFIFQYYEEEERQRGNFPDRFSGHQFPNYSSELNVNALLLGDSALYLCASSRQGVNSPLHFGNGTRLTVT.

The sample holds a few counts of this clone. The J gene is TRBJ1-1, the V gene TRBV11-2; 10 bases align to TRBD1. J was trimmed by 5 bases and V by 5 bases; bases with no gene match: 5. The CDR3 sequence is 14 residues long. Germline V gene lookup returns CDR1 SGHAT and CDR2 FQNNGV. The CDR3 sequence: CASSGTGVWTEAFF. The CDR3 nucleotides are TGTGCCAGCAGCGGGACAGGGGTTTGGACTGAAGCTTTCTTT.

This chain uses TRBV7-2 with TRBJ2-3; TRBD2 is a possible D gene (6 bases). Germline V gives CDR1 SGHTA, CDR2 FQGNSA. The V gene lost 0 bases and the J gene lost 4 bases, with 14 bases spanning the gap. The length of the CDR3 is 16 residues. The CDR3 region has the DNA TGTGCCAGCAGCTTAGCTATGATGGGAGGCGCAGATACGCAGTATTTT. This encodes CASSLAMMGGADTQYF.

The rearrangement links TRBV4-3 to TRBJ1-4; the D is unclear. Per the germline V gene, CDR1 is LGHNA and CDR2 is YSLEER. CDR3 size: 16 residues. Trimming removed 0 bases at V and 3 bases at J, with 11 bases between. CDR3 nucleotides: TGCGCCAGCAGCCAAGAATCCGGGAGGGCTAATGAAAAACTGTTTTTT. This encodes CASSQESGRANEKLFF.

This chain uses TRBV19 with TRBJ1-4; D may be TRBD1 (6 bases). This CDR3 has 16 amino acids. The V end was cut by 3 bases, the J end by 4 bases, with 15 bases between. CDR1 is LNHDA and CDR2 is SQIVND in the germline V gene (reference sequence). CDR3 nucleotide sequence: TGTGCCAGTAGTATGAACCGCCAAGGGGGTAATGAAAAACTGTTTTTT. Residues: CASSMNRQGGNEKLFF.

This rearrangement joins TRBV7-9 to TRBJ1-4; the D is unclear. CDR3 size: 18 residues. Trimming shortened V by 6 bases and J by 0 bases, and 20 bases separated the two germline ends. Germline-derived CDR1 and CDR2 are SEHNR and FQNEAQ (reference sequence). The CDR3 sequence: CASRESKTSTATNEKLFF. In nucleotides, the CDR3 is TGTGCCAGCAGAGAGAGCAAAACCTCGACTGCAACTAATGAAAAACTGTTTTTT. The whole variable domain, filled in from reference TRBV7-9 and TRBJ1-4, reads DTGVSQNPRHKITKRGQNVTFRCDPISEHNRLYWYRQTLGQGPEFLTYFQNEAQLEKSRLLSDRFSAERPKGSFSTLEIQRTEQGDSAMYLCASRESKTSTATNEKLFFGSGTQLSVL.

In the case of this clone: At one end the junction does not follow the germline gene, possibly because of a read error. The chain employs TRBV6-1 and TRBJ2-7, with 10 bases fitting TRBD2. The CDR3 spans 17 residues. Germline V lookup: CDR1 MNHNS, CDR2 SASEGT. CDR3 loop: CASSKAGAGGSPYEQYF. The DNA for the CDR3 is TGTGCCAGCAGTAAAGCTGGAGCGGGGGGGTCCCCCTACGAGCAGTACTTC.

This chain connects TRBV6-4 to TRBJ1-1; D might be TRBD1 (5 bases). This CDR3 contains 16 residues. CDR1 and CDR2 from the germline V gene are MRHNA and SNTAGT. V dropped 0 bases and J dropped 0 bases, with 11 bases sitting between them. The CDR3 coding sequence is TGTGCCAGCAGTGACTCGTTTCGGGGGATGAACACTGAAGCTTTCTTT. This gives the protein CASSDSFRGMNTEAFF.

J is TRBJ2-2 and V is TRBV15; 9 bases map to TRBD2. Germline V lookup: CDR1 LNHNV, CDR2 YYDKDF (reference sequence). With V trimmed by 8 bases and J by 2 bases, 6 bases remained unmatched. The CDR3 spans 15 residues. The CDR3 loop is CATVSGGPNTGELFF. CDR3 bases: TGTGCCACCGTTAGCGGGGGTCCTAACACCGGGGAGCTGTTTTTT.

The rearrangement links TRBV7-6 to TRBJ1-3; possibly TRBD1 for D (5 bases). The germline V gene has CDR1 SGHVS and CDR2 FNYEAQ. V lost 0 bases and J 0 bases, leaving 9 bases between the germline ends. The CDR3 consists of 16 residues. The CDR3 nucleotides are TGTGCCAGCAGCTTAGCTTGGGGCAGCTCTGGAAACACCATATATTTT. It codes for CASSLAWGSSGNTIYF.

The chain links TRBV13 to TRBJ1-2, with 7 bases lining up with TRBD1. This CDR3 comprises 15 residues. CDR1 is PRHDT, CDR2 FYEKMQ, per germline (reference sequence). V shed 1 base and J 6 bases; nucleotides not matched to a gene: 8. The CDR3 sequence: CASSLALTGYDGYTF. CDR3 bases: TGTGCCAGCAGCTTAGCCCTGACAGGGTATGATGGCTACACCTTC.

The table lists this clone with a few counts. CDR3 residues: CASSLGTGQGDTEAFF. The CDR3 DNA sequence: TGTGCCAGCAGCTTAGGTACAGGACAGGGTGACACTGAAGCTTTCTTT. The chain has TRBV7-8 and TRBJ1-1; TRBD1 matches 8 bases. V lost 1 base, J lost 3 bases, and 7 bases stayed unmatched. The CDR3 sequence is 16 residues long. Germline V gene data show CDR1 as SGHVS and CDR2 as FQNEAQ.

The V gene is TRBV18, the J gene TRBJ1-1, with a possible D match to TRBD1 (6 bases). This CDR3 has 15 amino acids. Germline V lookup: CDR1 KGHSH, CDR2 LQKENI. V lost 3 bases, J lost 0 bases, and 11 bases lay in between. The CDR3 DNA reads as TGTGCCAGCTCACCGCAACAGGGCCTGAACACTGAAGCTTTCTTT. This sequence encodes CASSPQQGLNTEAFF.

This CDR3 reads CAISESQPQTSGGGGATFF. The CDR3 DNA reads as TGTGCCATCAGTGAGTCCCAACCCCAGACTAGCGGGGGAGGAGGAGCCACGTTCTTC. V is TRBV10-3 and J is TRBJ2-1; the match to TRBD2 covers 12 bases. Trimming at V came to 0 bases and at J to 15 bases, leaving 21 bases not matched to a gene. The CDR3 spans 19 residues. Germline loops: CDR1 ENHRY, CDR2 SYGVKD.

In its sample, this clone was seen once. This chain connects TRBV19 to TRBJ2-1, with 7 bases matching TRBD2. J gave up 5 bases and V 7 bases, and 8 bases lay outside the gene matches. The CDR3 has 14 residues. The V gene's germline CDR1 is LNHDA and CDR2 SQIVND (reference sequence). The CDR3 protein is CASKPAGLNNEQFF. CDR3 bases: TGTGCCAGTAAACCAGCGGGGTTAAACAATGAGCAGTTCTTC.

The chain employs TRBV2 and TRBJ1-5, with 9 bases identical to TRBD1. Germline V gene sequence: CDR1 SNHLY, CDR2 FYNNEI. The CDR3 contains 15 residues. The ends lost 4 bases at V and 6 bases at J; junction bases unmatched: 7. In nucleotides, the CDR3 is TGTGCCAGCAGTGGAGGGACAGGGCCGAGTCAGCCCCAGCATTTT. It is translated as CASSGGTGPSQPQHF.

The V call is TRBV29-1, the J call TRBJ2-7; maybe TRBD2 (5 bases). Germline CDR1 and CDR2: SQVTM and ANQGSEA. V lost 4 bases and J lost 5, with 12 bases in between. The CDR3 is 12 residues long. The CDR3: CSVGLAPHEQYF. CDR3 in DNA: TGCAGCGTTGGGCTAGCTCCCCACGAGCAGTACTTC.

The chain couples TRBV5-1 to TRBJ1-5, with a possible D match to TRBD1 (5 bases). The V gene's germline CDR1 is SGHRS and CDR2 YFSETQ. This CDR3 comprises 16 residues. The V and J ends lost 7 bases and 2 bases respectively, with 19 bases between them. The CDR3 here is CASPGQPFACNQPQHF. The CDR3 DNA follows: TGCGCCAGCCCTGGACAACCGTTTGCTTGCAATCAGCCCCAGCATTTT.

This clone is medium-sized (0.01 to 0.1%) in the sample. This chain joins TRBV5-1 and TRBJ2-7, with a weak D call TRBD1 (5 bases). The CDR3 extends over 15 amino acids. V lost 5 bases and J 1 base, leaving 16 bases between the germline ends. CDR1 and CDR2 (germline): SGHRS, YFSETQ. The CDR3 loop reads CASRYDGHGSYEQYF. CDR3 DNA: TGCGCCAGCAGATATGACGGACACGGGTCCTACGAGCAGTACTTC.

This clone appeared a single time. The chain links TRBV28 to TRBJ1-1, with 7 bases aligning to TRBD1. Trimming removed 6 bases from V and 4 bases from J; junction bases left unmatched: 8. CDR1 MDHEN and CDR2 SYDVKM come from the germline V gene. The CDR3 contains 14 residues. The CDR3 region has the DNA TGTGCCAGCAGCCATAACAGGGGTAGCACTGAAGCTTTCTTT. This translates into CASSHNRGSTEAFF.

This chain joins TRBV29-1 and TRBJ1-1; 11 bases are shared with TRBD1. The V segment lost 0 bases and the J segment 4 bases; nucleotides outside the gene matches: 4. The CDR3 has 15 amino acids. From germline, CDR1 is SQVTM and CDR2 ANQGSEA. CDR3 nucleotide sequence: TGCAGCGTTGAAGATGGGACAGGGGGAGGCACTGAAGCTTTCTTT. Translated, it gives CSVEDGTGGGTEAFF.

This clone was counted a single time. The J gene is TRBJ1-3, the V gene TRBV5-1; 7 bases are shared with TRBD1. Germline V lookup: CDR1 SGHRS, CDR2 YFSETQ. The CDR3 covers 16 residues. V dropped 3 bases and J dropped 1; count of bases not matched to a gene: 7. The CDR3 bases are TGCGCCAGCAGCTCGGGACAGCCCTTATCTGGAAACACCATATATTTT. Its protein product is CASSSGQPLSGNTIYF.